The 25 T cell receptor beta chains reported below all come from one sample, sequenced in a study of vaccination effects on CD4 cells after COVID-19. Following culture for roughly 10 days, CD4+ T cells were isolated. Using immunoSEQ multiplex PCR, the repertoire was profiled, and TCRdb retains in-frame clones only, with some absent. The sample yields about 74,000 clones, over 60% seen once. These TCRs' antigens remain unknown. The sequencing here drew on CD4+ T cells from PBMCs cultured without peptide, taken before COVID-19 vaccination. The receptors shown here come from a human donor who received a COVID-19 vaccine.

The chain combines TRBV24-1 with TRBJ2-1; D might be TRBD1 (5 bases). The CDR3 consists of 12 residues. Trimming took 3 bases from V and 9 from J, leaving 8 bases between them. In germline, CDR1 is KGHDR, CDR2 SFDVKD. In DNA, the CDR3 is TGTGCCACCAGTGATAATCAGGGTGAGCAGTTCTTC. Protein sequence: CATSDNQGEQFF.

The V and J genes are TRBV7-2 and TRBJ1-3; a possible D gene is TRBD1 (6 bases). Trimming shortened V by 2 bases and J by 4 bases, and 12 bases separated the two germline ends. Per the germline V gene, CDR1 is SGHTA and CDR2 is FQGNSA. The CDR3 runs to 15 residues. The DNA of the CDR3 is TGTGCCAGCAGCTTAAGGAGGGGGGTAGGAAACACCATATATTTT. This gives the protein CASSLRRGVGNTIYF.

The rearrangement uses TRBV10-3 and TRBJ2-4; the D gene is possibly TRBD1 (5 bases). Germline CDR1 is ENHRY and CDR2 is SYGVKD. The V end was cut by 0 bases, the J end by 8 bases, with 14 bases between. This CDR3 comprises 15 residues. The CDR3 sequence: CAISESGGAGDIQYF. The CDR3 DNA reads as TGTGCCATCAGTGAGTCGGGTGGGGCTGGGGACATTCAGTACTTC.

This clone was counted between two and nine times. The chain combines TRBV6-6 with TRBJ1-5; 7 bases are shared with TRBD1. V trimming: 6 bases; J trimming: 4 bases; junction bases outside the gene matches: 6. Per the germline V gene, CDR1 is MNHNY and CDR2 is SVGAGI (reference sequence). This CDR3 contains 14 residues. CDR3 in amino acids: CASSHTGANQPQHF. DNA of the CDR3: TGTGCCAGCAGCCACACAGGGGCAAATCAGCCCCAGCATTTT.

The chain carries TRBV29-1 and TRBJ2-5; D is perhaps TRBD1 (6 bases). V lost 6 bases and J 4 bases, leaving 18 bases between the germline ends. In germline, CDR1 is SQVTM, CDR2 ANQGSEA. The CDR3 extends over 14 amino acids. The CDR3 sequence is CSVAPGTGRETQYF. The CDR3 nucleotides are TGCAGCGTCGCCCCCGGCACAGGGAGAGAGACCCAGTACTTC.

A word on this clone: Other DNA sequences in the same sample also yield this CDR3. The chain uses TRBV5-1 and TRBJ1-1, with 7 bases identical to TRBD1. V was pared by 4 bases and J by 1 base, with 4 bases of the junction left unmatched. This CDR3 contains 14 residues. Germline V gives CDR1 SGHRS, CDR2 YFSETQ. The CDR3 here is CASSLGTENTEAFF. CDR3 coding DNA: TGCGCCAGCAGCCTGGGGACAGAGAACACTGAAGCTTTCTTT. The full variable domain, rest sourced from reference TRBV5-1 and TRBJ1-1, is KAGVTQTPRYLIKTRGQQVTLSCSPISGHRSVSWYQQTPGQGLQFLFEYFSETQRNKGNFPGRFSGRQFSNSRSEMNVSTLELGDSALYLCASSLGTENTEAFFGQGTRLTVV.

CDR3 coding DNA: TGTGCCAGCAGTAATCGACAGGTTTCCACTGAAGCTTTCTTT. Translation: CASSNRQVSTEAFF. The chain is built from TRBV6-5 and TRBJ1-1; D is possibly TRBD1 (6 bases). This CDR3 is built from 14 residues. Germline V CDR1 and CDR2: MNHEY, SVGAGI. Trimming cost V 5 bases and J 4 bases, with 14 bases left between them.

This clone was detected a few times. The chain uses TRBV18 and TRBJ1-2; TRBD1 might be the D (6 bases). Germline V gives CDR1 KGHSH, CDR2 LQKENI. The length of the CDR3 is 15 residues. Trimming pared 8 bases from V and 3 bases from J, leaving 19 bases between. The CDR3 sequence is CASAKVTGADYGYTF. The CDR3 bases are TGTGCCAGCGCGAAGGTTACGGGGGCCGACTATGGCTACACCTTC. Filled out from reference TRBV18 and TRBJ1-2, the complete variable domain reads NAGVMQNPRHLVRRRGQEARLRCSPMKGHSHVYWYRQLPEEGLKFMVYLQKENIIDESGMPKERFSAEFPKEGPSILRIQQVVRGDSAAYFCASAKVTGADYGYTFGSGTRLTVV.

This clone is deemed medium-sized. This rearrangement joins TRBV12-3 or TRBV12-4 to TRBJ1-2; TRBD1 agrees at 7 bases. The CDR3 spans 12 residues. J lost 4 bases, V lost 6 bases, and 2 bases had no gene match. CDR3 sequence: CASRRQGYGYTF. DNA of the CDR3: TGTGCCAGCAGGAGACAGGGCTATGGCTACACCTTC.

CDR3 in DNA: TGTGCCAGCAGCCCGAGGGGGGGATTGTTTTGCAATGAGCAGTTCTTC. This encodes CASSPRGGLFCNEQFF. The genes are TRBV5-4 and TRBJ2-1; TRBD2 might be the D (7 bases). Deletions cut 4 bases from V and 6 bases from J, with 20 bases between. This CDR3 is 16 amino acids long. From germline, CDR1 is SGHNT and CDR2 YYREEE (reference sequence). The full variable domain, completed using reference TRBV5-4 and TRBJ2-1, is ETGVTQSPTHLIKTRGQQVTLRCSSQSGHNTVSWYQQALGQGPQFIFQYYREEENGRGNFPPRFSGLQFPNYSSELNVNALELDDSALYLCASSPRGGLFCNEQFFGPGTRLTVL.

This chain links TRBV5-1 with TRBJ1-3; 8 positions match TRBD1. Losses at the gene ends were 4 bases for V and 0 bases for J; bases not matched to a gene: 6. Per germline, CDR1 SGHRS and CDR2 YFSETQ. The CDR3 loop spans 16 amino acids. The CDR3 nucleotides read TGCGCCAGCAGCGGATTCGGACAGGGCTCTGGAAACACCATATATTTT. It specifies CASSGFGQGSGNTIYF.

The V gene is TRBV19, the J gene TRBJ2-5; TRBD1 might be the D (6 bases). Germline loops: CDR1 LNHDA, CDR2 SQIVND (reference sequence). This CDR3 is built from 17 residues. V gave up 8 bases and J gave up 3 bases, with 25 bases separating them. CDR3 sequence reads: CASAPLFRTDREETQYF. The CDR3 nucleotides are TGTGCCAGTGCCCCTCTCTTTCGAACGGACAGAGAAGAGACCCAGTACTTC.

The chain links TRBV5-1 to TRBJ2-4; D is ambiguous. The V gene's germline CDR1 is SGHRS and CDR2 YFSETQ. The V end was cut by 7 bases, the J end by 7 bases, with 18 bases between. CDR3 length: 14 amino acids. This CDR3 reads CASGPAPPENIQYF. The CDR3 DNA sequence: TGCGCCAGCGGCCCGGCTCCCCCAGAGAACATTCAGTACTTC.

The chain couples TRBV3-1 (or the pseudogene TRBV3-2) to TRBJ1-1; D perhaps matches TRBD1 (6 bases). Deletions cut 3 bases from V and 1 base from J, with 9 bases between. Germline V gene sequence: CDR1 LGHDT, CDR2 YNNKEL (reference sequence). There are 14 residues in the CDR3. As DNA, the CDR3 is TGTGCCAGCAGCCACGACAGGAGGAACACTGAAGCTTTCTTT. Amino acid sequence: CASSHDRRNTEAFF.

The V call is TRBV7-2, the J call TRBJ2-2; 7 bases agree with TRBD1. Germline V CDR1 and CDR2: SGHTA, FQGNSA. V lost 6 bases and J lost 0; bases outside the gene matches: 7. The CDR3 is made up of 16 amino acids. The CDR3 region has the DNA TGTGCCAGCAGTCCAAACAGGGGCTCGAACACCGGGGAGCTGTTTTTT. It yields the protein CASSPNRGSNTGELFF.

The genes are TRBV7-3 and TRBJ2-5, with 8 bases that match TRBD2. The CDR3 is 13 amino acids. With 5 bases clipped from V and 4 bases from J, the junction kept 3 bases outside the gene matches. CDR1 and CDR2 from the germline V gene are SGHTA and FQGTGA. The DNA of the CDR3 is TGTGCCAGCAGCCCGGCGGGGGGAGAGACCCAGTACTTC. This gives the protein CASSPAGGETQYF.

This rearrangement joins TRBV30 to TRBJ1-3, with 7 nucleotides matching TRBD1. The J segment lost 3 bases and the V segment lost 6 bases, leaving 8 bases of the junction unmatched. This CDR3 has 14 residues. Germline lookup yields CDR1 GTSNPN and CDR2 SVGIG (reference sequence). CDR3 sequence reads: CACLTGSLGNTIYF. CDR3 nucleotide sequence: TGTGCCTGTTTGACAGGGAGTCTTGGAAACACCATATATTTT.

The rearrangement links TRBV6-4 to TRBJ2-1; 8 nucleotides match TRBD1. Germline CDR1 and CDR2: MRHNA and SNTAGT. Losses at the gene ends were 4 bases for V and 2 bases for J; bases not matched to a gene: 1. This CDR3 is built from 14 residues. Here the CDR3 DNA reads TGTGCCAGCAGTGCGGACAGGGCCTACAATGAGCAGTTCTTC. Encoded protein: CASSADRAYNEQFF.

The V call is TRBV5-6, the J call TRBJ2-2; the match to TRBD1 covers 11 bases. Trimming cost V 1 base and J 4 bases; bases outside gene matches: 6. CDR1 is SGHDT, CDR2 YYEEEE, per germline. CDR3 length: 17 residues. DNA of the CDR3: TGTGCCAGCAGCTTGTACCGGGACAGGGGGTTCACCGGGGAGCTGTTTTTT. Translation: CASSLYRDRGFTGELFF.

V and J are TRBV10-3 and TRBJ2-3; D remains ambiguous. V was clipped by 4 bases and J by 1 base, with 12 bases between them. Germline V gene data show CDR1 as ENHRY and CDR2 as SYGVKD. CDR3 size: 15 residues. The CDR3 sequence is CAISGVGLGTDTQYF. CDR3 sequence (DNA): TGTGCCATCAGTGGGGTCGGGCTCGGCACAGATACGCAGTATTTT.

The genes are TRBV3-1 (or the pseudogene TRBV3-2) and TRBJ2-5; 9 nucleotides match TRBD1. The CDR3 consists of 15 residues. V shed 4 bases and J 4 bases; nucleotides not matched to a gene: 7. Per the germline V gene, CDR1 is LGHDT and CDR2 is YNNKEL (reference sequence). The CDR3 DNA sequence: TGTGCCAGCAGCCCAAACAGGGGGCGCGGAGAGACCCAGTACTTC. Its translation: CASSPNRGRGETQYF.

The rearrangement joins TRBV19 to TRBJ1-2, with unresolved D. Deletions cut 5 bases from V and 0 bases from J, with 7 bases between. The CDR3 contains 13 residues. Germline CDR1 is LNHDA and CDR2 is SQIVND (reference sequence). CDR3: CASSYRANYGYTF. For the CDR3, the DNA is TGTGCCAGTAGTTACAGAGCTAACTATGGCTACACCTTC.

V usage is TRBV30 and J usage is TRBJ2-1; D may correspond to TRBD1 or TRBD2 (5 bases each). Between the trimmed V and J ends, which lost 2 bases and 4 bases, there was a span of 9 bases. Germline CDR1 is GTSNPN and CDR2 is SVGIG (reference sequence). CDR3 size: 13 residues. CDR3 loop: CAWSTGRYNEQFF. DNA of the CDR3: TGTGCCTGGAGTACGGGACGGTACAATGAGCAGTTCTTC.

The chain recombines TRBV19 with TRBJ2-2, with D unclear. Germline V gene sequence: CDR1 LNHDA, CDR2 SQIVND (reference sequence). The CDR3 runs 14 residues. V was pared by 0 bases and J by 7 bases, with 9 bases between. DNA for the CDR3: TGTGCCAGTAGTATAGAAAGCCGCCGCGGGGAGCTGTTTTTT. Its protein is CASSIESRRGELFF. The full variable domain, its missing parts supplied by reference TRBV19 and TRBJ2-2, is DGGITQSPKYLFRKEGQNVTLSCEQNLNHDAMYWYRQDPGQGLRLIYYSQIVNDFQKGDIAEGYSVSREKKESFPLTVTSAQKNPTAFYLCASSIESRRGELFFGEGSRLTVL.

The chain couples TRBV18 to TRBJ2-7, with 7 bases matching TRBD2. In germline, CDR1 is KGHSH, CDR2 LQKENI. V was clipped by 4 bases and J by 3 bases; unmatched bases: 6. The CDR3 runs 14 residues. The CDR3 loop is CASSQGGGLYEQYV. CDR3 bases: TGTGCCAGCTCACAGGGCGGGGGTCTCTACGAGCAGTACGTC.